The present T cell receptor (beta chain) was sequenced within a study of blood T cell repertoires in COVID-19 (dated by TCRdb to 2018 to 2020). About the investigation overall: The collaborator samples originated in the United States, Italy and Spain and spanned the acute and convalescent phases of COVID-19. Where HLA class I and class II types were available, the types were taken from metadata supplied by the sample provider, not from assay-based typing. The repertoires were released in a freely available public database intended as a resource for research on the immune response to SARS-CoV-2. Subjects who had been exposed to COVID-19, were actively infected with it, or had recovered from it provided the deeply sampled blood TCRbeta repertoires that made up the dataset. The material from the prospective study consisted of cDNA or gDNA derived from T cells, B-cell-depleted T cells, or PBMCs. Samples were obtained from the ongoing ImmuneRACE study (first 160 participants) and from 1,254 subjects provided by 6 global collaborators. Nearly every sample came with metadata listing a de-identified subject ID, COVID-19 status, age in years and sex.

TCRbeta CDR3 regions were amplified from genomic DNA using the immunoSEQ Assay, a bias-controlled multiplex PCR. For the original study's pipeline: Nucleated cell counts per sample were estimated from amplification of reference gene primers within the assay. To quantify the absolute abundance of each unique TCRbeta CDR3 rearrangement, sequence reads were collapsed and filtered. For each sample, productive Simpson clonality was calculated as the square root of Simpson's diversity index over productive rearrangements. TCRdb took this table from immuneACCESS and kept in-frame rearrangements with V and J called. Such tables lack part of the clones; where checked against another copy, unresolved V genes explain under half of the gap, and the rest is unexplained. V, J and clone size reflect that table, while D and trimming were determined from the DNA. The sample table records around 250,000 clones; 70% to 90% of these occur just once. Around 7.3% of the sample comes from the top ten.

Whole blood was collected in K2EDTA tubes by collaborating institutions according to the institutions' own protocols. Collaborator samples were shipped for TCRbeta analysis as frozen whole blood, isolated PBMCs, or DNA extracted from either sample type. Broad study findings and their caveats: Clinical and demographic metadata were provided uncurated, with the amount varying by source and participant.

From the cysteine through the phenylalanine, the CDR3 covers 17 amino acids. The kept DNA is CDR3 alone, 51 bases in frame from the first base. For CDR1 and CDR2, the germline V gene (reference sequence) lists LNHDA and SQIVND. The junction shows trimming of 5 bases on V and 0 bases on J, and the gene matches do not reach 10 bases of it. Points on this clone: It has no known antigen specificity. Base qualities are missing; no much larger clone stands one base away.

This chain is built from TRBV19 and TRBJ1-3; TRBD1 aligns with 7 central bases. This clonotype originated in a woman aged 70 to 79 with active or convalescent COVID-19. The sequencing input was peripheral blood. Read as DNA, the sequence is TGTGCCAGTAGTCCTGCCAGGGGGATAAACTCTGGAAACACCATATATTTT. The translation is CASSPARGINSGNTIYF.